Below, one T cell receptor beta chain is given with its context. Antigen unknown. The sample originates from a study of cytomegalovirus exposure and HLA in healthy donors. From germline, CDR1 is WSHSY and CDR2 SAAADI. V was shortened by 7 bases and J by 6 bases, with 22 bases between the two germline ends. The CDR3 is made up of 16 amino acids. Overall study findings and caveats: According to the study, 150 to 200 TCR beta chains were cytomegalovirus-associated. By a later analysis, the bulk of CMV-associated TCR beta chains appeared HLA-restricted. Using the classifier, cytomegalovirus status was reportedly diagnosed with high specificity and sensitivity.

Donors were ostensibly healthy at sampling, although undocumented immune exposures were probable. 60 Vbeta and 13 Jbeta primers were used in PCR. This table comes from immunoSEQ multiplex PCR, and its TCRdb copy is limited to in-frame clones, with some not included. The sample includes some 100,000 clones, more than 65% of them seen just once. What was sequenced was PBMCs. The sequence was collected from a woman in her forties or fifties in good health and CMV-seropositive. The chain has TRBV10-2 and TRBJ2-1; no firm D call. The CDR3 sequence: CASTEPAVYPPNEQFF. The CDR3, as DNA: TGCGCCAGCACCGAACCCGCAGTTTACCCCCCCAATGAGCAGTTCTTC.